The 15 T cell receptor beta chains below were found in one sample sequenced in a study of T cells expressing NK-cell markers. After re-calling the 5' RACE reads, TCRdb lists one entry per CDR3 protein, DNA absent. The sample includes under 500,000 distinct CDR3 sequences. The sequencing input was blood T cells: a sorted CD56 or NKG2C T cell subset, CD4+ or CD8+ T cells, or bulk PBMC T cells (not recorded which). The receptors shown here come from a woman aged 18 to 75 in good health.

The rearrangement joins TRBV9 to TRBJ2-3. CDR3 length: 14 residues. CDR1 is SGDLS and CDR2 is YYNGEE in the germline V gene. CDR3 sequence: CASSVEWLPDTQYF.

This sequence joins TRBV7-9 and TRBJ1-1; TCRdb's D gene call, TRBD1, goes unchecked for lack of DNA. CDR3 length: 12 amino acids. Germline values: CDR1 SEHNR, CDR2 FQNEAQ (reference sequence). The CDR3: CASSWGRPEAFF.

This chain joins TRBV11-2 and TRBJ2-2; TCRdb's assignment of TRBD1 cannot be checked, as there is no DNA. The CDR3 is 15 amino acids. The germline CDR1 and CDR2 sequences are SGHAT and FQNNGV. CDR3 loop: CASSSRRGVTGELFF.

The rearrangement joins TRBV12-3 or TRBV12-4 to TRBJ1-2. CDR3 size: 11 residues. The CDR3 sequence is CASSSVGGYTF.

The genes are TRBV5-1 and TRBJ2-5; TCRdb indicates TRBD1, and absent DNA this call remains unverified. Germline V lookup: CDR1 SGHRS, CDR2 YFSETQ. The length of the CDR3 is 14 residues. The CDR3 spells CASSRGQTGETQYF.

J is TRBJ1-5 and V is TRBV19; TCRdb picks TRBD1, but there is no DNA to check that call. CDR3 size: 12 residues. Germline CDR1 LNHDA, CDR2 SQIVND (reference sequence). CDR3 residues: CASSGGNQPQHF. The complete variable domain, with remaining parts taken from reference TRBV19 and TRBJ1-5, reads DGGITQSPKYLFRKEGQNVTLSCEQNLNHDAMYWYRQDPGQGLRLIYYSQIVNDFQKGDIAEGYSVSREKKESFPLTVTSAQKNPTAFYLCASSGGNQPQHFGDGTRLSIL.

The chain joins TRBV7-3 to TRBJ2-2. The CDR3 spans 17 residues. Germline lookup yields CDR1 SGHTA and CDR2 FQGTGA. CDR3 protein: CASSLMPQKVFTGELFF.

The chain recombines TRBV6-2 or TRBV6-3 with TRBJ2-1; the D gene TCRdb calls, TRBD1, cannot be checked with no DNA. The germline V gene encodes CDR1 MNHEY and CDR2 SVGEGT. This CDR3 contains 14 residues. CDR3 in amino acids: CASRPGTTSDEQFF.

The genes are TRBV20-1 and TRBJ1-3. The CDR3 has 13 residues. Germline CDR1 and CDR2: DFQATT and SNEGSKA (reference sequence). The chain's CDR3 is CSARDEYGNTIYF.

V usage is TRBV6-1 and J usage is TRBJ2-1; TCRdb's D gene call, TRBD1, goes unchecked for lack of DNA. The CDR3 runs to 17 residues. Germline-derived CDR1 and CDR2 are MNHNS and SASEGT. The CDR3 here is CASSRSLWGSSYNEQFF.

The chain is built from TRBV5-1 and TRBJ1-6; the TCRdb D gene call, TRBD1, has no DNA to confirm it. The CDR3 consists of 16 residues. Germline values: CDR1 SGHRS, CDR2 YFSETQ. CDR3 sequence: CASSLDTTGNNSPLHF.

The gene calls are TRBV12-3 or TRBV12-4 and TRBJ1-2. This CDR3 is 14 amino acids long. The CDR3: CASSFILLNYGYTF.

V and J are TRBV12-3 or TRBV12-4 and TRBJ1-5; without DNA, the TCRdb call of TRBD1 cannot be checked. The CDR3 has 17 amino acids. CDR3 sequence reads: CASSPGGQGRTHQPQHF.

The chain's CDR3 is CASSLEGASYNEQFF. The chain couples TRBV5-1 to TRBJ2-1; TCRdb reports TRBD1, a call that lacks DNA to check it against. Per the germline V gene, CDR1 is SGHRS and CDR2 is YFSETQ. There are 15 residues in the CDR3.

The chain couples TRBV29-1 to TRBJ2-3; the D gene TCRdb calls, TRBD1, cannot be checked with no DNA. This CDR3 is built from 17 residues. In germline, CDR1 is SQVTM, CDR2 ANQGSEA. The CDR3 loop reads CSADRILGGRSTDTQYF.